The 16 T cell receptor beta chains below were found in one sample sequenced in a study of beta chain features in type 1 diabetes. TCRB transcripts that were expressed got sequenced, as all of the isolated RNA had been reverse transcribed. TCRdb keeps only in-frame clones here, not all; method: immunoSEQ multiplex PCR. Seen here are 35,000 to 45,000 clones, around 60% observed once, and the top ten hold over 2%. Source material: Tregs from blood. The receptors come from a woman under 40 in good health.

This chain links TRBV15 with TRBJ2-1; D gene ambiguous. The germline V gene encodes CDR1 LNHNV and CDR2 YYDKDF (reference sequence). With 0 bases removed from V and 10 bases from J, the gap between germline ends came to 10 bases. CDR3 length: 13 residues. The CDR3 bases are TGTGCCACCAGCAGAGAAAGGAACTACGAGCAGTTCTTC. It translates to CATSRERNYEQFF.

V usage is TRBV7-9 and J usage is TRBJ2-2, with 10 bases identical to TRBD2. After removal of 4 bases from V and 2 bases from J, the junction contained 10 bases not matched to a gene. The CDR3 spans 18 residues. Looked up from germline, CDR1 is SEHNR and CDR2 is FQNEAQ (reference sequence). The CDR3 reads CASSSSPGLAVNTGELFF. The CDR3, as DNA: TGTGCCAGCAGCTCCTCTCCTGGACTAGCGGTAAACACCGGGGAGCTGTTTTTT.

The genes are TRBV11-1 and TRBJ2-1, with 7 bases lining up with TRBD2. V trimming: 3 bases; J trimming: 8 bases; junction bases outside the gene matches: 4. This CDR3 region has 13 residues. Germline lookup yields CDR1 SGHAT and CDR2 FQDESV (reference sequence). CDR3 amino acids: CASSFGGSHEQFF. CDR3 DNA: TGTGCCAGCAGCTTTGGCGGGAGTCATGAGCAGTTCTTC. Using reference TRBV11-1 and TRBJ2-1 for the parts outside the CDR3, the full variable domain is EAEVAQSPRYKITEKSQAVAFWCDPISGHATLYWYRQILGQGPELLVQFQDESVVDDSQLPKDRFSAERLKGVDSTLKIQPAELGDSAMYLCASSFGGSHEQFFGPGTRLTVL.

V is TRBV28 and J is TRBJ2-3, with 9 bases identical to TRBD1. This CDR3 spans 14 amino acids. The V and J ends lost 8 bases and 1 base, in that order; junction bases with no gene match: 4. Germline assignment: CDR1 MDHEN and CDR2 SYDVKM. CDR3 in DNA: TGTGCCAGCCAAAGGACAGGGGGCACAGATACGCAGTATTTT. Protein product: CASQRTGGTDTQYF.

This clone has a handful of counts. The chain couples TRBV5-1 to TRBJ2-3, with 7 bases lining up with TRBD2. Per germline, CDR1 SGHRS and CDR2 YFSETQ. With V trimmed by 0 bases and J by 0 bases, 16 bases remained unmatched. This CDR3 is built from 20 residues. In nucleotides, the CDR3 is TGCGCCAGCAGCTTGGCTCGGGGGAGGGCCATGCGGGGAAGCACAGATACGCAGTATTTT. Its translation is CASSLARGRAMRGSTDTQYF.

The CDR3 loop reads CASSLGGSGLSSYEQYF. CDR3 DNA sequence: TGCGCCAGCAGCTTGGGGGGTTCGGGATTAAGCTCCTACGAGCAGTACTTC. The chain uses TRBV5-1 and TRBJ2-7; possible D gene TRBD2, 5 bases. V gave up 0 bases and J gave up 0 bases, with 16 bases separating them. Germline V lookup: CDR1 SGHRS, CDR2 YFSETQ. The CDR3 length is 17 residues.

This clone was counted a few times. The chain has TRBV5-4 and TRBJ2-1, with a weak D call TRBD2 (5 bases). CDR3 length equals 14 residues. The V end lost 2 bases, the J end lost 0 bases, and 6 bases lay between the germline ends. Germline CDR1 is SGHNT and CDR2 is YYREEE (reference sequence). CDR3 sequence reads: CASSFEGSYNEQFF. In nucleotides, the CDR3 is TGTGCCAGCAGCTTTGAGGGCTCCTACAATGAGCAGTTCTTC.

The CDR3 spells CASSLDTGGGYTF. For the CDR3, the DNA is TGTGCCAGCAGCTTAGACACAGGGGGCGGCTACACCTTC. The chain employs TRBV7-8 and TRBJ1-2; 9 nucleotides match TRBD1. The V gene's germline CDR1 is SGHVS and CDR2 FQNEAQ. With 1 base clipped from V and 8 bases from J, the junction kept 2 bases outside the gene matches. CDR3 length equals 13 residues.

This clone was recorded a few times. This chain uses TRBV18 with TRBJ1-2; D remains unclear. This CDR3 comprises 13 residues. Between the trimmed V and J ends, which lost 0 bases and 3 bases, there was a span of 5 bases. Germline assignment: CDR1 KGHSH and CDR2 LQKENI. Written as DNA, the CDR3 is TGTGCCAGCTCACCACCATTATACTATGGCTACACCTTC. Residues: CASSPPLYYGYTF.

This sequence joins TRBV15 and TRBJ2-1; a possible D gene is TRBD2 (5 bases). The germline V gene encodes CDR1 LNHNV and CDR2 YYDKDF (reference sequence). Trimming left V 0 bases short and J 14 bases short, with 14 bases between. This CDR3 contains 13 residues. The DNA of the CDR3 is TGTGCCACCAGCAGAGATCCCAAGGGAGACGAGTTCTTC. The encoded protein is CATSRDPKGDEFF.

This clone has only one observation. The chain links TRBV7-8 to TRBJ2-2, with 8 bases that match TRBD1. With 6 bases clipped from V and 1 base from J, the junction kept 19 bases outside the gene matches. Germline V gene sequence: CDR1 SGHVS, CDR2 FQNEAQ. The CDR3 is made up of 20 amino acids. CDR3 sequence (DNA): TGTGCCAGCAGTCCGGACAGGGCAAATAGCCTAGCACTGAACACCGGGGAGCTGTTTTTT. This encodes CASSPDRANSLALNTGELFF. The full variable domain, rest sourced from reference TRBV7-8 and TRBJ2-2, is GAGVSQSPRYKVAKRGQDVALRCDPISGHVSLFWYQQALGQGPEFLTYFQNEAQLDKSGLPSDRFFAERPEGSVSTLKIQRTQQEDSAVYLCASSPDRANSLALNTGELFFGEGSRLTVL.

Within the sample, this clone is medium-sized. This sequence joins TRBV13 and TRBJ2-5; 8 bases agree with TRBD1. The V and J ends lost 5 bases and 3 bases, in that order; junction bases with no gene match: 17. Germline CDR1 PRHDT, CDR2 FYEKMQ (reference sequence). The CDR3 is 18 amino acids. CDR3 sequence reads: CASSQSLRQGLSEETQYF. The CDR3 bases are TGTGCCAGCAGCCAGAGTCTGAGACAGGGGCTATCCGAAGAGACCCAGTACTTC. Complete variable domain (other parts from reference TRBV13 and TRBJ2-5): AAGVIQSPRHLIKEKRETATLKCYPIPRHDTVYWYQQGPGQDPQFLISFYEKMQSDKGSIPDRFSAQQFSDYHSELNMSSLELGDSALYFCASSQSLRQGLSEETQYFGPGTRLLVL.

This clone was counted between two and nine times. The chain combines TRBV19 with TRBJ2-3; 10 positions agree with TRBD2. The germline gives CDR1 LNHDA, CDR2 SQIVND (reference sequence). CDR3 length equals 15 residues. V shed 6 bases, J shed 5 bases, and the junction held 8 bases outside the gene matches. The CDR3: CASSLGLAIKDTQYF. The CDR3 DNA sequence: TGTGCCAGTAGCCTGGGACTAGCGATAAAAGATACGCAGTATTTT.

The chain has TRBV28 and TRBJ1-4, with 8 bases matching TRBD1. The germline gives CDR1 MDHEN, CDR2 SYDVKM. The J segment lost 5 bases and the V segment lost 7 bases, leaving 9 bases of the junction unmatched. The CDR3 loop spans 15 amino acids. The CDR3 region has the DNA TGTGCCAGCAACACCGGGACAGGAAAAAATGAAAAACTGTTTTTT. Protein sequence: CASNTGTGKNEKLFF.

The chain couples TRBV20-1 to TRBJ2-3, with D maybe TRBD1 (5 bases). Trimming shortened V by 6 bases and J by 5 bases, and 6 bases separated the two germline ends. CDR1 is DFQATT, CDR2 SNEGSKA, per germline (reference sequence). The CDR3 covers 10 residues. Written as DNA, the CDR3 is TGCAGTGCCCAGGGAGATACGCAGTATTTT. This codes for CSAQGDTQYF.

The CDR3 sequence is CASRPRTSYNSPLHF. The CDR3 DNA is TGTGCCAGCCGACCGAGGACTTCCTATAATTCACCCCTCCACTTT. The chain employs TRBV25-1 and TRBJ1-6, with unresolved D. CDR3 length: 15 amino acids. CDR1 is MGHDK, CDR2 SYGVNS, per germline. V dropped 8 bases and J dropped 1 base, with 12 bases sitting between them.